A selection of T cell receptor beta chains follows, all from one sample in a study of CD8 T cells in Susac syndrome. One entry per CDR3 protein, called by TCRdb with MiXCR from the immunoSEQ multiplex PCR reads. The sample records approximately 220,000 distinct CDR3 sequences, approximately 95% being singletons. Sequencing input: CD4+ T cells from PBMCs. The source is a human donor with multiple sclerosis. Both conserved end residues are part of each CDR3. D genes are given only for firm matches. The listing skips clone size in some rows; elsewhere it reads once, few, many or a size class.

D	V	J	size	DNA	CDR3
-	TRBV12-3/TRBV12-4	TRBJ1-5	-	TGTGCATGGGGAGAGGGCAATCAGCCCCAGCATTTT	CAWGEGNQPQHF
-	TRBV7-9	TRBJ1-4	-	TGTGCCAGCAGCTTAGCGAGGAGGGAGGATGAAAAACTGTTTTTT	CASSLARREDEKLFF
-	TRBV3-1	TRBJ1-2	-	TGTGCCAGCAGCCAAGCTGAGGGGATAGGTGGCTACACCTTC	CASSQAEGIGGYTF
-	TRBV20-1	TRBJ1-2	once	TGCAGTGCTAGAAGAGCGGAAAACTATGGCTACACCTTC	CSARRAENYGYTF
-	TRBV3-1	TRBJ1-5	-	TGTGCCAGCAGCCAAGCGCTGGGTGATCAGCCCCAGCATTTT	CASSQALGDQPQHF
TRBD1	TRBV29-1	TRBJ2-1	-	TGCAGCGTGGGGACGTTCGGGACAGACAACAATGAGCAGTTCTTC	CSVGTFGTDNNEQFF
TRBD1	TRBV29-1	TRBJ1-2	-	TGCAGCGTTTCGGACAGGGAGGGCTATGGCTACACCTTC	CSVSDREGYGYTF
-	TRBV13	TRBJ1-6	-	TGTGCCAGCAGCCAGAGTAGCTCCAGCTCCTATAATTCACCCCTCCACTTT	CASSQSSSSSYNSPLHF
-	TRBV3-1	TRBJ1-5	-	TGTGCCAGCAGCCCGGGTAGAGGTCAGCCCCAGCATTTT	CASSPGRGQPQHF
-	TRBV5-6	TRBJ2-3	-	TGTGCCAGCAGCATCGGTGTGAGGTCGCGCACAGATACGCAGTATTTT	CASSIGVRSRTDTQYF
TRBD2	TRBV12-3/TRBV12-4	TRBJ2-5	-	TGTGCCAGCAGTCAAACTCTGGGACTAGCGGCCCACCAAGAGACCCAGTACTTC	CASSQTLGLAAHQETQYF
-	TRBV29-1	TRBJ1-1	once	TGCAGCGCAGCAGGATTCCGCACTGAAGCTTTCTTT	CSAAGFRTEAFF
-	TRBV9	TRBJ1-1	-	TGTGCCAGCAGCCAGGGGACGGTCTTGAACACTGAAGCTTTCTTT	CASSQGTVLNTEAFF
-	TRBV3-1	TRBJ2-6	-	TGTGCCAGCAGCCCTCAGAGCTCTGGGGCCAACGTCCTGACTTTC	CASSPQSSGANVLTF
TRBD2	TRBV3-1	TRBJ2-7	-	TGTGCCAGCAGCCAAGGGTCCGGGGGGACCTTCTACGAGCAGTACTTC	CASSQGSGGTFYEQYF
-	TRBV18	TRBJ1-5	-	TGTGCCAGCTCCCCTACGGATAGCAATCAGCCCCAGCATTTT	CASSPTDSNQPQHF
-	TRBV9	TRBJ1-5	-	TGTGCCAGCAGCCCGGGGGTAAATAGCAATCAGCCCCAGCATTTT	CASSPGVNSNQPQHF
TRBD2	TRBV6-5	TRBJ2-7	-	TGTGCCAGCAGTTACTGGAGCGGGGGGGCCCAAGGATCTTTCTACGAGCAGTACTTC	CASSYWSGGAQGSFYEQYF
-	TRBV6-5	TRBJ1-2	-	TGTGCCAGCAGAGATCGGGACAACTATGGCTACACCTTC	CASRDRDNYGYTF
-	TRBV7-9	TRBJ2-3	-	TGTGCCAGCAGCCGACAGGCCGTATTGGGCGGGACAGATACGCAGTATTTT	CASSRQAVLGGTDTQYF
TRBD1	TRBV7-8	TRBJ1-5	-	TGTGCCAGCAGCCCCGGGACAGGGGGCAATCAGCCCCAGCATTTT	CASSPGTGGNQPQHF
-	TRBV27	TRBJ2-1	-	TGTGCCAGCAGTTTAATCCGTAGCTCCTACAATGAGCAGTTCTTC	CASSLIRSSYNEQFF
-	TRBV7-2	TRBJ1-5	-	TGTGCCAGCAGCTTAGGGTCGGGGAACGCCCAGCATTTT	CASSLGSGNAQHF
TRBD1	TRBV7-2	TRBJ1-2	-	TGTGCCAGCAGCTCACCCGACAGGGCCTATGGCTACACCTTC	CASSSPDRAYGYTF
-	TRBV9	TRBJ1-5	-	TGTGCCAGCAGCGTAGTCGGGGGGCAGCCCCAGCATTTT	CASSVVGGQPQHF
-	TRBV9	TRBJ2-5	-	TGTGCCAGCAGCGTAGGCTCTCCGGGGGCGTACCAAGAGACCCAGTACTTC	CASSVGSPGAYQETQYF